These T cell receptor beta chains were read from a single sample in a study of blood T cells in healthy people across ages. TCRdb re-called the 5' RACE reads through MiXCR, storing one row per CDR3 protein. The sample includes fewer than 650,000 distinct CDR3 sequences, about 27% seen only once; the top ten take approximately 4%. The data also belong to a second study, concerning T cells of mothers and their children.

The sequenced material came from blood. The receptors here all came from a boy between 2 and 10 years old in good health. CDR3s include the opening cysteine and the closing phenylalanine or tryptophan. A D gene is named only where the DNA matches it firmly. Clone size is not always given. Where it is, it says once, few, many or a class for expanded clones.

d_call	j_call	clone_size	v_call	cdr3_nt	cdr3_aa
TRBD2	TRBJ2-1	-	TRBV5-8	TGTGCCAGCATAGCGGGAAGGAGCTCCTACAATGAGCAGTTCTTC	CASIAGRSSYNEQFF
TRBD2	TRBJ2-5	few	TRBV7-2	TGTGCCAGCAGCTCCAGGGGGACTAGCGGGGCTTCGGGGACCCAGTACTTC	CASSSRGTSGASGTQYF
TRBD2	TRBJ2-7	few	TRBV7-2	TGTGCCAGCAGCTTGGAGCGGGGAGCCTTCTACGAGCAGTACTTC	CASSLERGAFYEQYF
-	TRBJ2-4	-	TRBV29-1	TGCAGCGTTCGGGAGAGGGCCGGGGTCTGGGAAAACATTCAGTACTTC	CSVRERAGVWENIQYF
TRBD2	TRBJ2-7	few	TRBV11-2	TGTGCCAGCAGCCCCTATTCCGGGACTAGCTTCTACGAGCAGTACTTC	CASSPYSGTSFYEQYF
TRBD1	TRBJ1-2	few	TRBV4-1	TGCGCCAGCAGCGCCCGACAGGGGGATGGCTACACCTTC	CASSARQGDGYTF
TRBD1	TRBJ1-2	few	TRBV6-5	TGTGCCAGCAGTAAGACAGGGAGTCACGGCTACACCTTC	CASSKTGSHGYTF
-	TRBJ2-7	-	TRBV13	TGTGCCAGCAGCTTAAAGCAGACCTACGAGCAGTACTTC	CASSLKQTYEQYF
TRBD1	TRBJ2-7	-	TRBV19	TGTGCCAGTAGTGACACAGGGGACCACGAGCAGTACTTC	CASSDTGDHEQYF
-	TRBJ1-4	-	TRBV5-1	TGCGCCAGCAGCTTGGCCGTGGGGGGGCGTAATGAAAAACTGTTTTTT	CASSLAVGGRNEKLFF
TRBD1	TRBJ1-3	-	TRBV12-3/TRBV12-4	TGTGCCAGCAGTCCGCGACAGGGGGCGAGGGGAAACACCATATATTTT	CASSPRQGARGNTIYF